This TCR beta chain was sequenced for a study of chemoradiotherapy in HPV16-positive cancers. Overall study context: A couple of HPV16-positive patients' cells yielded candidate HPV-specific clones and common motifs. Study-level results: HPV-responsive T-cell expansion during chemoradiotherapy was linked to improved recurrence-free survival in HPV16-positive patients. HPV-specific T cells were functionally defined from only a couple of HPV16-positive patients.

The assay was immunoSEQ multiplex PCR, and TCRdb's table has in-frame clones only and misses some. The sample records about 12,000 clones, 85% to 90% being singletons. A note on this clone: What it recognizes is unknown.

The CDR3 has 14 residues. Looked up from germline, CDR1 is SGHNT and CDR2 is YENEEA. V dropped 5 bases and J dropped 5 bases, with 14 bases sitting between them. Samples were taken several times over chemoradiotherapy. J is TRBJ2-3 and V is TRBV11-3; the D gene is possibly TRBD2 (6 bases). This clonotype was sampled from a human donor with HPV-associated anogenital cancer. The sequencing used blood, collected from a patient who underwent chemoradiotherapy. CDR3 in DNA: TGTGCCAGCAGCCCGAGGGACTCCCGAGATACGCAGTATTTT. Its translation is CASSPRDSRDTQYF.